The present T cell receptor (beta chain) was sequenced within a study of blood T cell repertoires in COVID-19. Study details: Specimens from acute and convalescent COVID-19 originated in the United States, Italy and Spain. PBMCs, B-cell-depleted T cells, or T cells provided the cDNA or gDNA that made up the material.

The V end was cut by 3 bases, the J end by 0 bases, with 11 bases between. This CDR3 region has 16 residues. Germline lookup yields CDR1 LGHDT and CDR2 YNNKEL (reference sequence). As processed by the authors: Reference gene primer amplification gave estimated nucleated cell counts. The assay was immunoSEQ multiplex PCR, and TCRdb's table has in-frame clones only and misses some. The V and J calls and clone size were taken over from that table, and D and trimming were inferred from the DNA. The table shows approximately 16,000 clones, with around nine tenths occurring only once. This clone was counted a single time.

The sequencing sample was made of peripheral blood. The origin of this receptor is a human donor in a cohort sampled during active COVID-19. V gene TRBV3-1 (or the pseudogene TRBV3-2) combines with J gene TRBJ2-2, with D maybe TRBD2 (5 bases). Written as DNA, the CDR3 is TGTGCCAGCAGCCAGTCAACCGGGACGAACACCGGGGAGCTGTTTTTT. The encoded protein is CASSQSTGTNTGELFF.